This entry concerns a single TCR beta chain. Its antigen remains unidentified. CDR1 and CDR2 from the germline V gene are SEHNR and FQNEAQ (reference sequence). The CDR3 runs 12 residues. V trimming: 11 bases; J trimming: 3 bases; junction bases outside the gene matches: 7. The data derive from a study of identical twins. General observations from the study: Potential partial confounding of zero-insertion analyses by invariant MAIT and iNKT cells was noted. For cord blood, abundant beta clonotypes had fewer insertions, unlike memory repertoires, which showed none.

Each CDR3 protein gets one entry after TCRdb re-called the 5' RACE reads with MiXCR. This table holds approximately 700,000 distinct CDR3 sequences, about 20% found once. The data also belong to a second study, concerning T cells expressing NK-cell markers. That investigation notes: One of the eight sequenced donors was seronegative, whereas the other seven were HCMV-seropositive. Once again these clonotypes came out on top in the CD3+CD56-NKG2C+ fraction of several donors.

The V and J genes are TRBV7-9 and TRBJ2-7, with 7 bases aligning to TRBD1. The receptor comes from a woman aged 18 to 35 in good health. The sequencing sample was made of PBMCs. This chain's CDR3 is CAVRDSFYEQYF. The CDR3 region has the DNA TGTGCCGTCCGGGACAGTTTCTACGAGCAGTACTTC.